These 24 T cell receptor beta chains were all obtained from the same sample, sequenced in a study of regulatory T cells. These receptors' antigens are unknown. Study-wide results and caveats: In CD3G-deficient patients, conventional CD4+ T cells were enriched for hydrophobic CDR3 residues at positions 6 and 7.

Primers: 52 TRBV forward and 13 TRBJ reverse. This table comes from immunoSEQ multiplex PCR, and its TCRdb copy is limited to in-frame clones, with some not included. The sample carries 30,000 to 40,000 clones, around 89% recorded once. Input material: conventional CD4+ T cells sorted from blood. These receptors all come from a person between 18 and 30 years old with CD3G deficiency.

The rearrangement links TRBV5-1 to TRBJ1-4; 7 bases map to TRBD1. Germline lookup yields CDR1 SGHRS and CDR2 YFSETQ. With 3 bases clipped from V and 5 bases from J, the junction kept 7 bases outside the gene matches. The CDR3 is 15 amino acids. The CDR3 sequence: CASSYSTGKNEKLFF. For the CDR3, the DNA is TGCGCCAGCAGCTACTCGACAGGGAAGAATGAAAAACTGTTTTTT. Using reference TRBV5-1 and TRBJ1-4 for the parts outside the CDR3, the full variable domain is KAGVTQTPRYLIKTRGQQVTLSCSPISGHRSVSWYQQTPGQGLQFLFEYFSETQRNKGNFPGRFSGRQFSNSRSEMNVSTLELGDSALYLCASSYSTGKNEKLFFGSGTQLSVL.

The chain combines TRBV30 with TRBJ2-3, with a tentative D call TRBD2 (6 bases). Germline V gene lookup returns CDR1 GTSNPN and CDR2 SVGIG (reference sequence). Trimming left V 5 bases short and J 4 bases short, with 13 bases between. This CDR3 contains 13 residues. DNA of the CDR3: TGTGCCTGGTCTCAGAGGAGGGCAGATACGCAGTATTTT. Its translation: CAWSQRRADTQYF.

The chain joins TRBV6-1 to TRBJ2-5; D is uncertain. The ends were cut back, 1 base at V and 5 bases at J, with 8 bases in the middle. The CDR3 has 13 residues. Germline CDR1 is MNHNS and CDR2 is SASEGT. The CDR3 is CASSEEEMETQYF. The CDR3 DNA reads TGTGCCAGCAGTGAAGAGGAGATGGAGACCCAGTACTTC.

The chain employs TRBV9 and TRBJ2-2; D possibly corresponds to TRBD1 (6 bases). This CDR3 contains 14 residues. V dropped 0 bases and J dropped 5 bases, with 8 bases sitting between them. Germline CDR1 reads SGDLS; CDR2 reads YYNGEE. CDR3 in DNA: TGTGCCAGCAGCGTAGGGCAGGGGACCGGGGAGCTGTTTTTT. Protein sequence: CASSVGQGTGELFF.

The CDR3 DNA follows: TGTGCCAGCAGTTGGCCAGGGAGAGCTTTCTTT. Protein product: CASSWPGRAFF. This rearrangement joins TRBV6-1 to TRBJ1-1; the D gene is possibly TRBD1 (5 bases). The V end was cut by 5 bases, the J end by 10 bases, with 11 bases between. From germline, CDR1 is MNHNS and CDR2 SASEGT. The CDR3 is 11 residues long.

The rearrangement joins TRBV27 to TRBJ2-7; D is perhaps TRBD1 (5 bases). The CDR3 sequence is 13 residues long. Per the germline V gene, CDR1 is MNHEY and CDR2 is SMNVEV (reference sequence). Trimming shortened V by 10 bases and J by 0 bases, and 13 bases separated the two germline ends. CDR3 in amino acids: CATMGPSSYEQYF. CDR3 bases: TGTGCCACGATGGGGCCGAGCTCCTACGAGCAGTACTTC.

This rearrangement joins TRBV6-5 to TRBJ1-1, with D tentatively TRBD1 (5 bases). This CDR3 spans 14 amino acids. Per germline, CDR1 MNHEY and CDR2 SVGAGI. Trimming left V 5 bases short and J 1 base short, with 11 bases between. The chain's CDR3 is CASSPGGGNTEAFF. The CDR3 DNA follows: TGTGCCAGCAGTCCCGGCGGGGGGAACACTGAAGCTTTCTTT.

Comment on this clone: Other DNA sequences within the sample encode an identical CDR3. The chain carries TRBV28 and TRBJ1-2, with TRBD1 matching over 7 bases. Trimming at V came to 5 bases and at J to 3 bases, leaving 3 bases not matched to a gene. CDR1 is MDHEN, CDR2 SYDVKM, per germline. The CDR3 is made up of 13 amino acids. The CDR3 DNA sequence: TGTGCCAGCAGTCCGACAGGGTACTATGGCTACACCTTC. Its translation is CASSPTGYYGYTF.

The chain recombines TRBV28 with TRBJ2-7, with 8 bases fitting TRBD1. The CDR3 is made up of 14 amino acids. The germline gives CDR1 MDHEN, CDR2 SYDVKM. V shed 7 bases, J shed 2 bases, and the junction held 7 bases outside the gene matches. The CDR3 DNA reads as TGTGCCAGCAAGCGGACAGGGAGAACCTACGAGCAGTACTTC. As protein: CASKRTGRTYEQYF.

This clone was seen a few times. V is TRBV7-8 and J is TRBJ2-7; TRBD1 or TRBD2 may be the D gene (6 bases each). V lost 10 bases and J lost 5, with 18 bases in between. This CDR3 is built from 13 residues. Germline assignment: CDR1 SGHVS and CDR2 FQNEAQ. DNA for the CDR3: TGTGCCACCGGTCCACAGGGAGGCCACGAGCAGTACTTC. This gives the protein CATGPQGGHEQYF.

The rearrangement links TRBV6-1 to TRBJ2-2, with a weak D call TRBD2 (5 bases). Germline lookup yields CDR1 MNHNS and CDR2 SASEGT. Trimming removed 8 bases from V and 3 bases from J, with 10 bases in between. The CDR3 consists of 13 residues. CDR3 coding DNA: TGTGCCAGCGAGTGGACTGACACCGGGGAGCTGTTTTTT. Translated, it gives CASEWTDTGELFF.

CDR3 coding DNA: TGTGCCATCAGTGATGGGACAGGGGGTCTCGATGGCTACACCTTC. This gives the protein CAISDGTGGLDGYTF. The V gene is TRBV10-3, the J gene TRBJ1-2; TRBD1 agrees at 11 bases. The CDR3 consists of 15 residues. The V segment lost 3 bases and the J segment 6 bases; nucleotides outside the gene matches: 6. CDR1 and CDR2 (germline): ENHRY, SYGVKD.

The chain carries TRBV6-6 and TRBJ1-1; 8 bases map to TRBD1. Germline loops: CDR1 MNHNY, CDR2 SVGAGI (reference sequence). The CDR3 has 14 residues. The V segment lost 7 bases and the J segment 6 bases; nucleotides outside the gene matches: 10. CDR3: CASTRRTGKAEAFF. CDR3 nucleotides: TGTGCCAGCACCCGCCGGACAGGGAAGGCTGAAGCTTTCTTT.

CDR3 in amino acids: CASSGRSLDRDYEQYF. Here the CDR3 DNA reads TGTGCCAGCAGCGGAAGGTCGCTAGACAGGGATTACGAGCAGTACTTC. The V gene is TRBV6-4, the J gene TRBJ2-7, with 7 bases matching TRBD1. CDR1 is MRHNA and CDR2 is SNTAGT in the germline V gene. V was pared by 6 bases and J by 4 bases, with 15 bases of the junction left unmatched. The CDR3 has 16 amino acids.

This chain joins TRBV28 and TRBJ1-5; D gene unclear. The CDR3 has 15 residues. The germline gives CDR1 MDHEN, CDR2 SYDVKM. Trimming pared 3 bases from V and 0 bases from J, leaving 9 bases between. The CDR3 sequence is CASSLSGYSNQPQHF. In DNA, the CDR3 is TGTGCCAGCAGTTTGTCCGGTTATAGCAATCAGCCCCAGCATTTT.

The rearrangement links TRBV10-1 to TRBJ2-3, with D unclear. CDR1 WNHNN and CDR2 SYGVQD come from the germline V gene (reference sequence). This CDR3 has 17 amino acids. Deletions cut 2 bases from V and 2 bases from J, with 17 bases between. In DNA, the CDR3 is TGCGCCAGCAGTGAGCTTATTATAGGGCGGAACACAGATACGCAGTATTTT. This sequence encodes CASSELIIGRNTDTQYF.

This chain joins TRBV7-9 and TRBJ2-1, with 14 bases identical to TRBD2. J lost 7 bases, V lost 6 bases, and 8 bases had no gene match. CDR1 and CDR2 from the germline V gene are SEHNR and FQNEAQ (reference sequence). The CDR3 loop spans 16 amino acids. The CDR3 here is CASSGTSGSVFNEQFF. DNA for the CDR3: TGTGCCAGCAGTGGGACTAGCGGGAGCGTTTTTAATGAGCAGTTCTTC.

The chain joins TRBV11-2 to TRBJ2-7; 13 bases agree with TRBD2. The CDR3 runs 15 residues. Germline lookup yields CDR1 SGHAT and CDR2 FQNNGV. With V trimmed by 2 bases and J by 4 bases, 2 bases remained unmatched. CDR3 DNA sequence: TGTGCCAGCAGCTTACAGACTAGCGGGAGGTACGAGCAGTACTTC. Amino acid sequence: CASSLQTSGRYEQYF.

This rearrangement joins TRBV5-1 to TRBJ2-3; D is tentatively TRBD1 or TRBD2 (6 bases each). This CDR3 contains 16 residues. Germline CDR1 SGHRS, CDR2 YFSETQ. Between the trimmed V and J ends, which lost 0 bases and 4 bases, there was a span of 15 bases. The CDR3 here is CASSLGGAVIADTQYF. The CDR3 DNA is TGCGCCAGCAGCTTGGGGGGGGCCGTAATTGCAGATACGCAGTATTTT.

The sample holds one count of this clone. The chain recombines TRBV28 with TRBJ1-2; 8 nucleotides match TRBD1. The trim removed 5 bases at V and 2 bases at J, leaving 4 bases unmatched. This CDR3 spans 14 amino acids. Germline V CDR1 and CDR2: MDHEN, SYDVKM. The CDR3 sequence is CASSPYRGNYGYTF. The CDR3 DNA is TGTGCCAGCAGTCCGTACAGGGGGAACTATGGCTACACCTTC.

V is TRBV6-1 and J is TRBJ2-3; the D gene could be TRBD1 or TRBD2 (5 bases each). V gave up 3 bases and J gave up 1 base, with 11 bases separating them. The germline V gene encodes CDR1 MNHNS and CDR2 SASEGT. The CDR3 sequence is 15 residues long. CDR3 region: CASSDEGIGTDTQYF. In nucleotides, the CDR3 is TGTGCCAGCAGTGATGAGGGGATTGGCACAGATACGCAGTATTTT.

The chain is built from TRBV19 and TRBJ2-5, with unresolved D. Germline CDR1 is LNHDA and CDR2 is SQIVND (reference sequence). This CDR3 comprises 13 residues. Trimming stripped 2 bases from V and 4 bases from J, with 8 bases between. This CDR3 reads CASSISPGETQYF. CDR3 in DNA: TGTGCCAGTAGTATATCCCCGGGAGAGACCCAGTACTTC.

The chain carries TRBV6-1 and TRBJ1-2; D gene ambiguous. The CDR3 contains 14 residues. V shed 6 bases and J shed 4 bases, with 15 bases lying between them. Germline V lookup: CDR1 MNHNS, CDR2 SASEGT. DNA for the CDR3: TGTGCCAGCAGCAATGTCGGCGGAGGCTATGGCTACACCTTC. This codes for CASSNVGGGYGYTF.

The CDR3 sequence: CASSLAGVIGETQYF. The CDR3 coding sequence is TGTGCCAGCAGCTTAGCGGGAGTGATAGGAGAGACCCAGTACTTC. The V call is TRBV11-1, the J call TRBJ2-5; D is possibly TRBD2 (5 bases). This CDR3 is 15 amino acids long. Germline values: CDR1 SGHAT, CDR2 FQDESV (reference sequence). V shed 0 bases and J shed 4 bases, with 12 bases lying between them.